The rows below give T cell receptor beta chains drawn from one sample of a study of T cell responses to AZD1222 COVID-19 vaccine. Measured with immunoSEQ multiplex PCR; TCRdb has only the in-frame clones, and not every one. Of some 150,000 clones in the sample, around 86% are singletons; the top ten hold roughly 4.3%. Specimen: peripheral blood, collected on day 0 of MenACWY control vaccination. The source is an adult in good health. The CDR3 runs from the conserved cysteine through the conserved F or W. A D gene is named only where the DNA matches it firmly. Not all rows give a size; the values are once, few, many and, for expanded clones, a class.

TRBD1,.,TRBV28,TRBJ1-5,CASATGGLGDYSNQPQHF,TGTGCCAGCGCCACAGGGGGCCTTGGGGACTATAGCAATCAGCCCCAGCATTTT
.,.,TRBV4-1,TRBJ1-2,CASSQDPLGGLYGYTF,TGCGCCAGCAGCCAAGATCCCCTGGGGGGCCTATATGGCTACACCTTC
TRBD1,.,TRBV10-3,TRBJ1-4,CAIRRDRNEKLFF,TGTGCCATCAGAAGGGACAGAAATGAAAAACTGTTTTTT
.,.,TRBV21-1,TRBJ2-1,CASSKAGTRLYNEQFF,TGTGCCAGCAGCAAAGCGGGGACTCGACTTTACAATGAGCAGTTCTTC
TRBD1,.,TRBV11-2,TRBJ2-7,CASSLGDRAGEQYF,TGTGCCAGCAGCTTAGGGGACAGGGCGGGCGAGCAGTACTTC
TRBD2,.,TRBV6-2/TRBV6-3,TRBJ2-3,CASSYLAGESTDTQYF,TGTGCCAGCAGTTACCTAGCGGGGGAGAGCACAGATACGCAGTATTTT
.,.,TRBV7-6,TRBJ1-3,CASSTHGLTSGNTIYF,TGTGCCAGCAGCACCCATGGACTGACCTCTGGAAACACCATATATTTT
TRBD2,.,TRBV6-5,TRBJ2-7,CASSVAGLSYEQYF,TGTGCCAGCAGCGTAGCGGGACTTTCCTACGAGCAGTACTTC
.,few,TRBV2,TRBJ1-4,CASSSEGITNEKLFF,TGTGCCAGCAGTTCCGAGGGGATAACTAATGAAAAACTGTTTTTT
TRBD1,.,TRBV27,TRBJ1-2,CASSLTTGGNYGYTF,TGTGCCAGCAGTCTCACTACAGGGGGAAACTATGGCTACACCTTC
.,few,TRBV5-4,TRBJ2-2,CASSRGALRDTGELFF,TGTGCCAGCAGCCGGGGTGCCCTTCGGGACACCGGGGAGCTGTTTTTT
.,.,TRBV11-2,TRBJ2-1,CASSFGLMEQFF,TGTGCCAGCAGCTTCGGACTCATGGAGCAGTTCTTC
.,once,TRBV2,TRBJ2-5,CASRIASETQYF,TGTGCCAGCAGGATAGCATCCGAGACCCAGTACTTC
.,.,TRBV6-5,TRBJ1-1,CASSYIRGSEAFF,TGTGCCAGCAGTTACATTCGAGGCAGTGAAGCTTTCTTT
TRBD1,.,TRBV6-1,TRBJ1-5,CASSEIFRTGSSHF,TGTGCCAGCAGTGAGATCTTCAGGACAGGGTCGTCGCATTTT
.,.,TRBV11-2,TRBJ1-2,CASSSIRYFNYGYTF,TGTGCCAGCAGCTCGATCCGTTACTTTAACTATGGCTACACCTTC
.,.,TRBV19,TRBJ1-1,CASSIGGNTEAFF,TGTGCCAGTAGTATAGGAGGAAACACTGAAGCTTTCTTT
.,once,TRBV28,TRBJ2-1,CASSLSLLPITEQFF,TGTGCCAGCAGTTTATCCCTGTTGCCTATAACTGAGCAGTTCTTC
.,.,TRBV11-2,TRBJ1-2,CASSLDLGGGDYGYTF,TGTGCCAGCAGCTTAGATCTTGGGGGGGGCGACTATGGCTACACCTTC
.,once,TRBV19,TRBJ1-1,CASSYTGTRTGGAFF,TGTGCCAGTAGTTACACCGGGACCCGGACCGGCGGAGCTTTCTTT
.,.,TRBV5-8,TRBJ2-4,CASSPSGLAKNIQYF,TGTGCCAGCAGCCCGTCGGGGCTAGCCAAAAACATTCAGTACTTC
.,.,TRBV9,TRBJ2-3,CASSPSTDTQYF,TGTGCCAGCAGCCCAAGCACAGATACGCAGTATTTT
TRBD2,.,TRBV5-6,TRBJ2-2,CASRLSGGNTGELFF,TGTGCCAGCAGGCTAAGCGGGGGGAACACCGGGGAGCTGTTTTTT
.,.,TRBV3-1/TRBV3-2,TRBJ2-1,CASSQVPGDEQFF,TGTGCCAGCAGCCAAGTCCCCGGCGATGAGCAGTTCTTC
.,.,TRBV2,TRBJ1-1,CASTMGGIMNTEAFF,TGTGCCAGCACTATGGGGGGGATAATGAACACTGAAGCTTTCTTT
.,.,TRBV19,TRBJ2-5,CASSIQATQYF,TGTGCCAGTAGTATACAGGCGACCCAGTACTTC
.,.,TRBV28,TRBJ1-6,CASRDSASPLHF,TGTGCCAGCAGGGATTCTGCTTCACCCCTCCACTTT
TRBD2,few,TRBV7-2,TRBJ2-3,CASSTSGGGDTQYF,TGTGCCAGCAGTACTAGCGGGGGGGGAGATACGCAGTATTTT
TRBD2,.,TRBV6-2/TRBV6-3,TRBJ2-1,CASSQTFITGLAGGEQFF,TGTGCCAGCAGTCAGACTTTCATAACGGGACTAGCGGGGGGAGAGCAGTTCTTC
.,.,TRBV11-2,TRBJ1-4,CASSLGTEKLFF,TGTGCCAGCAGCTTAGGGACTGAAAAACTGTTTTTT
TRBD1,.,TRBV28,TRBJ1-6,CASIGTGNSPLHF,TGTGCCAGCATCGGGACAGGGAACTCACCCCTCCACTTT
.,.,TRBV5-1,TRBJ1-1,CASSLGWGEGNTEAFF,TGCGCCAGCAGCTTGGGTTGGGGGGAGGGCAACACTGAAGCTTTCTTT
TRBD1,.,TRBV5-1,TRBJ1-1,CASSFSGQGNTEAFF,TGCGCCAGCAGCTTCTCGGGACAGGGGAACACTGAAGCTTTCTTT
TRBD1,.,TRBV5-4,TRBJ2-7,CASSRPGTGTPYEQYF,TGTGCCAGCAGCAGACCCGGGACAGGTACTCCTTACGAGCAGTACTTC
.,.,TRBV5-4,TRBJ1-2,CASSPQGPMNYGYTF,TGTGCCAGCAGTCCTCAGGGGCCGATGAACTATGGCTACACCTTC
.,.,TRBV13,TRBJ1-3,CASRIGGSGNTIYF,TGTGCCAGCAGGATAGGGGGAAGTGGAAACACCATATATTTT
TRBD2,.,TRBV7-8,TRBJ2-1,CASSLRREGIYNEQFF,TGTGCCAGCAGCTTACGGCGGGAGGGGATCTACAATGAGCAGTTCTTC
TRBD1,.,TRBV3-1/TRBV3-2,TRBJ1-6,CASSQMTGPNSPLHF,TGTGCCAGCAGCCAAATGACAGGGCCTAATTCACCCCTCCACTTT
.,.,TRBV5-5,TRBJ1-6,CASSLVGDILNSPLHF,TGTGCCAGCAGCTTGGTGGGGGACATCCTTAATTCACCCCTCCACTTT
.,once,TRBV6-5,TRBJ1-2,CASSKPYGYTF,TGTGCCAGCTCCAAACCCTATGGCTACACCTTC
TRBD2,.,TRBV2,TRBJ2-3,CASSELAGGPEDTQYF,TGTGCCAGCAGTGAACTCGCGGGGGGGCCTGAAGATACGCAGTATTTT
.,.,TRBV9,TRBJ1-6,CASSVNGSSDYHHNSPLHF,TGTGCCAGCAGCGTCAATGGATCGTCAGACTACCATCATAATTCACCCCTCCACTTT
.,few,TRBV5-1,TRBJ2-7,CASSEVVRGEQYF,TGCGCCAGCAGCGAGGTAGTTCGGGGCGAGCAGTACTTC
TRBD1,.,TRBV5-1,TRBJ1-1,CASNPGQGTEAFF,TGCGCCAGCAACCCTGGACAGGGCACTGAAGCTTTCTTT
.,.,TRBV27,TRBJ2-7,CASRGHYEQYF,TGTGCCAGTAGAGGCCACTACGAGCAGTACTTC
.,few,TRBV6-5,TRBJ1-1,CASSGRAYTEAFF,TGTGCCAGCAGCGGGCGGGCGTACACTGAAGCTTTCTTT
.,.,TRBV5-1,TRBJ1-1,CASSLRPGQSIMNTEAFF,TGCGCCAGCAGCCTCCGACCGGGGCAAAGTATAATGAACACTGAAGCTTTCTTT
.,once,TRBV10-3,TRBJ2-7,CAISDAGPSYEQYF,TGTGCCATCAGTGACGCGGGGCCCTCCTACGAGCAGTACTTC
TRBD2,.,TRBV5-4,TRBJ2-7,CASTLRGGPSYEQYF,TGTGCCAGCACCCTCCGGGGGGGACCCTCCTACGAGCAGTACTTC